This TCR beta chain was observed in a study of cytomegalovirus exposure and HLA in healthy donors (dated by TCRdb to between 2016 and 2019). With respect to the entire study: According to a later analysis, one platform produced both the roughly 130 validation repertoires and the 666 repertoires of the first cohort. The study combined high-throughput TCR immunosequencing, statistical association of individual TCRs with disease status, and machine learning to predict cytomegalovirus infection status. The study aimed to test whether cataloging public T cell receptors could reveal signatures of past pathogen exposure. In addition to the first cohort of around 670 subjects, a separate validation cohort of approximately 120 different subjects was used.

Paper-wide results and their limitations: The authors suggested that the approach could potentially be generalized to other disease states and immunological phenotypes. Cytomegalovirus status was reported to be diagnosed by the classifier with high specificity and sensitivity in both the original and validation cohorts. A few of the identified cytomegalovirus-associated TCR beta chains were confirmed in vitro to be specific for cytomegalovirus antigens. All 120 or so repertoires were used to score co-occurrence in the validation cohort in a later analysis, because that analysis had no HLA typing for the cohort. Across donors, most TCR sequences were observed very rarely, whereas some public TCRs were present in many individuals. A total of fewer than 200 TCR beta chains were listed by the study as associated with cytomegalovirus. Subsequent analysis determined that TCRs grouped into clusters in the first cohort also showed a tendency toward co-occurrence across the 130 or so validation repertoires, and approximately 94% of cluster scores exceeded 0.

Donors formed part of the validation cohort, which comprised over a hundred subjects and was distinct from the first cohort of several hundred subjects. CDR1 and CDR2 were assigned from the germline V gene as MNHEY and SVGAGI. V loses 8 bases of germline sequence and J loses 2 bases, and the interval between the two ends is 6 bases. The CDR3 has 11 amino acids, counting the end cysteine and phenylalanine. CDR3 DNA is the only sequence kept; it has 33 bases, read in frame from the first base. Library construction relied on the immunoSEQ multiplex PCR assay. Under the source paper's analysis protocol: To diagnose cytomegalovirus status from the catalog of TCR beta chain sequences, a statistical classification framework was built. Drawn from immuneACCESS, this table holds only the in-frame rearrangements with V and J called that TCRdb kept. Clones are partly lost; checked studies trace under half to an unresolved V gene and leave the rest unexplained. That table is the source of V, J and clone size, and D and trimming were worked out from the DNA. Within this sample are 150,000 to 180,000 clones, with roughly 86% of them counted one time only. The ten biggest clones cover roughly 1.9% of the sample.

A remark on this clone: Its recognized antigen is unknown. Within one base of it there is no much larger clone, and no base qualities were kept.

Sequencing was carried out using PBMCs. The chain joins TRBV6-5 to TRBJ1-1; the D gene identity is not certain. The TCR comes from a human donor in good health. The CDR3 amino acid sequence is: CASLTNTEAFF. The nucleotides read TGTGCCAGCCTGACAAACACTGAAGCTTTCTTT.